This entry lists 17 T cell receptor beta chains sequenced from one sample in a study of CD8+ T cells in alopecia areata. Reverse transcribed after extraction, RNA yielded cDNA as the sequencing template. Measured with immunoSEQ multiplex PCR; TCRdb has only the in-frame clones, and not every one. The record shows more than 250,000 clones for this sample, with no singletons present. Cutaneous lymph node cells were pooled, and they were sorted using CD4, CD8alpha, NKG2D, NKG2ACE and other markers. Source material: CD4+ T cells sorted from a lymph node. The receptor set was obtained from a C3H/HeJ mouse with alopecia areata. As its MHC haplotype, the strain has H2-k.

Concerning this clone: These gene names are mouse names. The read finishes 4 residues shy of the CDR3 end, and the germline J gene is used to complete it. At the DNA level, this CDR3 is encoded by other sequences in the same sample as well. The chain joins TRBV13-1 to TRBJ2-4; 8 bases are a match to TRBD2. Germline lookup yields CDR1 NSHNY and CDR2 SYGAGN. Trimming cost V 0 bases and J 0 bases; bases outside gene matches: 3. The CDR3 has 16 residues. The covered CDR3 bases are TGTGCCAGCAGTGATGCCTGGGGGGCGAGTCAAAAC. Its protein product is CASSDAWGASQN. The entire CDR3 reads CASSDAWGASQNTLYF.

This clone was seen a handful of times. The gene names here belong to mouse. The read ends 4 residues shy of where the CDR3 ends; the end is completed using the germline J gene. The sample holds other DNA sequences that translate to the same CDR3. V and J are TRBV13-2 and TRBJ1-2; 8 nucleotides agree with TRBD1. The germline V gene encodes CDR1 NNHNN and CDR2 SYGAGS (reference sequence). There are 15 residues in the CDR3. Trimming at V came to 0 bases and at J to 2 bases, leaving 3 bases not matched to a gene. The CDR3 loop reads CASGDAPGGNSDYTF. The covered CDR3 bases are TGTGCCAGCGGTGATGCTCCAGGGGGCAACTCC.

This clone was seen a few times. These gene names are mouse names. The CDR3 end lies 4 residues beyond the end of the read and is filled in from the germline J gene. Additional DNA sequences in this sample encode the identical CDR3. The V call is TRBV13-1, the J call TRBJ2-5; 12 bases are a match to TRBD2. Germline V gene sequence: CDR1 NSHNY, CDR2 SYGAGN. The CDR3 has 15 amino acids. CDR3 residues: CASSETGGARDTQYF. The sequenced CDR3 bases are TGTGCCAGCAGTGAGACTGGGGGGGCGCGGGAC.

Details on this clone: Germline and genes: mouse. The read falls 4 residues short of the CDR3 end, and the missing part is taken from the germline J gene. In the same sample, other DNA sequences code for this CDR3. The chain links TRBV13-1 to TRBJ2-7, with 8 positions matching TRBD2. The CDR3 has 13 amino acids. CDR1 and CDR2 (germline): NSHNY, SYGAGN. The CDR3 DNA, read in part, is TGTGCCAGCAGTGATGACTGGGGGTAT. The encoded protein is CASSDDWGY. The CDR3 as a whole reads CASSDDWGYEQYF.

This clone appeared many times. Gene names follow the mouse nomenclature. The missing CDR3 end, 4 residues past where the read stops, is filled in from the germline J gene. The chain recombines TRBV1 with TRBJ2-3; D may be TRBD1 (5 bases). V was shortened by 4 bases and J by 0 bases, with 11 bases between the two germline ends. Germline V lookup: CDR1 NSQYPW, CDR2 LRSPGD (reference sequence). This CDR3 spans 15 amino acids. The sequenced CDR3 bases are TGCACCTGCAGTGTTCGGACAACTAGTGCAGAA. It translates to CTCSVRTTSAE. The full-length CDR3 reads as CTCSVRTTSAETLYF.

Notes on this clone: Germline and genes here are mouse. The read terminates 4 residues ahead of where the CDR3 ends, so the germline J gene completes it. The genes are TRBV5 and TRBJ1-1, with D possibly matching TRBD1 (6 bases). This CDR3 region has 14 residues. Germline CDR1 LGHNA, CDR2 YNLKQL (reference sequence). CDR3 protein: CASSHTGGAGEVFF. Incomplete CDR3 DNA: TGTGCCAGCAGCCACACTGGGGGGGCAGGA.

This clone has a handful of counts. All gene names here are mouse names. Read coverage stops 4 residues before the CDR3 terminus; the germline J gene supplies the remainder. This chain uses TRBV1 with TRBJ2-1, with 9 bases that match TRBD1. The V segment lost 3 bases and the J segment 5 bases; nucleotides outside the gene matches: 2. Germline values: CDR1 NSQYPW, CDR2 LRSPGD (reference sequence). This CDR3 region has 14 residues. The CDR3: CTCSAGTGNAEQFF. Partial CDR3 DNA: TGCACCTGCAGTGCCGGGACAGGGAATGCT.

Worth noting for this clone: Gene names refer to mouse genes. From the germline J gene comes the end of the CDR3, since the read stops 4 residues before it. This sequence joins TRBV31 and TRBJ2-2, with 8 bases aligning to TRBD2. Germline V CDR1 and CDR2: GKSSPN, SITVG. The CDR3 contains 13 residues. V lost 5 bases and J lost 4; bases outside the gene matches: 3. The CDR3 sequence: CAWLGGVTGQLYF. The CDR3 DNA, read in part, is TGTGCCTGGTTGGGGGGGGTCACCGGG.

A word on this clone: The gene names here belong to mouse. The CDR3 extends 4 residues past the end of the read, so its final part is completed from the germline J gene. The chain combines TRBV17 with TRBJ2-4; D unclear. The CDR3 contains 13 residues. Germline CDR1 MNHDT, CDR2 YYDKIL. Trimming left V 6 bases short and J 2 bases short, with 9 bases between. The CDR3 sequence: CASSRQIQNTLYF. Incomplete CDR3 DNA: TGTGCTAGCAGCCGACAAATTCAAAAC.

This clone showed up just a few times. Here the gene names and germline are mouse. The read terminates 4 residues before the CDR3 end, so the remaining end is supplied by the germline J gene. Additional DNA sequences in this sample encode the identical CDR3. The rearrangement uses TRBV13-1 and TRBJ2-1, with 7 bases aligning to TRBD2. After removal of 5 bases from V and 0 bases from J, the junction contained 2 bases not matched to a gene. This CDR3 has 14 residues. The germline V gene has CDR1 NSHNY and CDR2 SYGAGN. This chain's CDR3 is CASRLGGNYAEQFF. The DNA read from the CDR3 is TGTGCCAGCAGGTTGGGGGGTAACTATGCT.

This clone was seen more than once but under ten times. Genes and germline are mouse. The read ends 4 residues early relative to the CDR3; the germline J gene fills the gap. V is TRBV1 and J is TRBJ2-3; 11 bases are a match to TRBD2. Trimming took 3 bases from V and 1 from J; bases not matched to a gene: 3. Germline assignment: CDR1 NSQYPW and CDR2 LRSPGD (reference sequence). The CDR3 contains 16 residues. This CDR3 is CTCSAGLGEGAETLYF. The covered CDR3 bases are TGCACCTGCAGTGCGGGACTGGGGGAGGGTGCAGAA.

There are a few counts of this clone. Gene labels here are mouse ones. The CDR3 end falls 4 residues outside the read, so it is completed with the germline J gene. The V call is TRBV5, the J call TRBJ2-1; 13 positions agree with TRBD2. The CDR3 is made up of 16 amino acids. Per the germline V gene, CDR1 is LGHNA and CDR2 is YNLKQL (reference sequence). The V gene end was trimmed by 4 bases and the J gene end by 4 bases; junction bases not matched to a gene: 4. This CDR3 is CASSLWTGGAYAEQFF. Partial CDR3 DNA: TGTGCCAGCAGCCTATGGACTGGGGGGGCTTATGCT.

As to this clone: The gene names given are mouse names. The read comes to an end 4 residues before the CDR3 does, leaving the germline J gene to fill in the end. The V call is TRBV5, the J call TRBJ1-2, with 8 bases that match TRBD1. J lost 0 bases, V lost 2 bases, and 2 bases had no gene match. The germline V gene has CDR1 LGHNA and CDR2 YNLKQL (reference sequence). The length of the CDR3 is 15 residues. The CDR3 spells CASSQPGQANSDYTF. The CDR3 bases that were read are TGTGCCAGCAGCCAACCGGGACAGGCAAACTCC.

This clone was seen a few times. Gene names denote mouse genes. The CDR3 extends 4 residues past the end of the read, so its final part is completed from the germline J gene. This chain links TRBV1 with TRBJ2-1; TRBD2 matches 10 bases. J lost 1 base, V lost 0 bases, and 3 bases had no gene match. Germline values: CDR1 NSQYPW, CDR2 LRSPGD (reference sequence). The CDR3 contains 17 residues. The sequenced part of the CDR3 DNA is TGCACCTGCAGTGCAGATAACTGGGGGGGGAACTATGCT. Its translation: CTCSADNWGGNYA. In full, the CDR3 reads CTCSADNWGGNYAEQFF.

In this sample, this clone turned up a few times. Gene names follow the mouse nomenclature. Read sequence stops 4 residues before the CDR3 end, and the germline J gene provides the missing end. The chain links TRBV29 to TRBJ2-7; possible D gene TRBD1, 5 bases. In germline, CDR1 is MSHET, CDR2 SYDVDS. CDR3 length equals 14 residues. With 4 bases removed from V and 0 bases from J, the gap between germline ends came to 10 bases. The chain's CDR3 is CASSSPRDSYEQYF. The covered CDR3 bases are TGTGCTAGCAGTTCCCCCAGGGACTCCTAT.

A word on this clone: Genes and germline are mouse. The read falls 4 residues short of the CDR3 end, and the missing part is taken from the germline J gene. V and J are TRBV31 and TRBJ1-1; tentative D call: TRBD1 (5 bases). The CDR3 has 13 residues. V lost 3 bases to trimming and J lost 0 bases, with 8 bases between them. Germline loops: CDR1 GKSSPN, CDR2 SITVG. The covered CDR3 bases are TGTGCCTGGAGCCCAGGGCCAAACACA. Protein: CAWSPGPNT. The CDR3, in full, reads CAWSPGPNTEVFF.

A remark on this clone: Genes and germline are mouse. The read ends 4 residues early relative to the CDR3; the germline J gene fills the gap. J is TRBJ2-7 and V is TRBV13-1, with D possibly being TRBD1 (7 bases). The CDR3 has 16 residues. Germline V gene lookup returns CDR1 NSHNY and CDR2 SYGAGN. The DNA read from the CDR3 is TGTGCCAGCAGTGATAGGAGGGGGCGGGAATTATAT. Amino acids: CASSDRRGRELY. The full CDR3 reads CASSDRRGRELYEQYF.